The 20 T cell receptor beta chains listed next were all sequenced from one sample in a study of regulatory dendritic cells for organ transplantation. These receptors have no known antigen. TCRdb keeps only in-frame clones here, not all; method: immunoSEQ multiplex PCR. The table lists some 12,000 clones, about 70% of them singletons. Sorted T cells were CFSE-labeled and cultured approximately five days with allogeneic regulatory or mature dendritic cells at 1:10. The sample consisted of naive CD4+ T cells from blood cultured with regulatory dendritic cells. Sample subset: CD45RA+ naive T cells. The receptors shown here come from a human donor in good health.

This chain links TRBV15 with TRBJ1-2; the D is unclear. Germline CDR1 reads LNHNV; CDR2 reads YYDKDF (reference sequence). The V gene lost 0 bases and the J gene lost 8 bases, with 16 bases spanning the gap. This CDR3 is 15 amino acids long. Here the CDR3 reads CATSRDLAVPEGYTF. The CDR3 bases are TGTGCCACCAGCAGAGATCTGGCGGTCCCGGAAGGCTACACCTTC.

CDR3 sequence reads: CASSPGQGFYNEQFF. The CDR3 nucleotides are TGCGCCAGCAGCCCCGGACAGGGCTTCTACAATGAGCAGTTCTTC. The chain joins TRBV5-1 to TRBJ2-1, with TRBD1 identical over 8 bases. Germline-derived CDR1 and CDR2 are SGHRS and YFSETQ. V shed 4 bases and J 3 bases; nucleotides not matched to a gene: 6. The CDR3 contains 15 residues.

J is TRBJ1-6 and V is TRBV11-3; D is uncertain. CDR1 and CDR2 from the germline V gene are SGHNT and YENEEA. This CDR3 is built from 13 residues. The V end was cut by 3 bases, the J end by 9 bases, with 9 bases between. CDR3 in DNA: TGTGCCAGCAGCTTTTCACGGGGTTCACCCCTCCACTTT. Translated, it gives CASSFSRGSPLHF.

The chain is built from TRBV5-1 and TRBJ2-7, with 10 nucleotides matching TRBD2. J was trimmed by 4 bases and V by 4 bases; bases with no gene match: 8. The length of the CDR3 is 15 residues. CDR1 and CDR2 (germline): SGHRS, YFSETQ. The CDR3 loop reads CASSLDSGGIYEQYF. CDR3 coding DNA: TGCGCCAGCAGCCTAGATAGCGGGGGGATATACGAGCAGTACTTC.

This clone occurred a few times. The rearrangement links TRBV18 to TRBJ1-4; 11 bases line up with TRBD1. The germline CDR1 and CDR2 sequences are KGHSH and LQKENI. V gave up 3 bases and J gave up 8 bases; unmatched junction bases: 2. The CDR3 runs to 14 residues. The CDR3 loop reads CASSPGQGEEKLFF. The CDR3 DNA reads TGTGCCAGCTCACCGGGACAGGGGGAAGAAAAACTGTTTTTT. Looking up the rest from reference TRBV18 and TRBJ1-4 gives the full variable domain: NAGVMQNPRHLVRRRGQEARLRCSPMKGHSHVYWYRQLPEEGLKFMVYLQKENIIDESGMPKERFSAEFPKEGPSILRIQQVVRGDSAAYFCASSPGQGEEKLFFGSGTQLSVL.

The chain employs TRBV5-1 and TRBJ2-1, with TRBD2 matching over 14 bases. The CDR3 consists of 15 residues. V was clipped by 3 bases and J by 10 bases; unmatched bases: 6. CDR1 and CDR2 (germline): SGHRS, YFSETQ. CDR3 in DNA: TGCGCCAGCAGCTCGGGGACTAGCGGGGGTTTAGAGCAGTTCTTC. Protein product: CASSSGTSGGLEQFF.

The rearrangement uses TRBV27 and TRBJ1-1, with D unclear. V gave up 9 bases and J gave up 5 bases, with 16 bases separating them. The CDR3 is 13 residues long. Germline CDR1 reads MNHEY; CDR2 reads SMNVEV (reference sequence). The DNA for the CDR3 is TGTGCCAGTCGACTCACCCGGGAGACTGAAGCTTTCTTT. It translates to CASRLTRETEAFF.

This chain connects TRBV29-1 to TRBJ1-4, with D possibly matching TRBD1 (5 bases). CDR1 and CDR2 from the germline V gene are SQVTM and ANQGSEA. This CDR3 region has 13 residues. Trimming left V 6 bases short and J 3 bases short, with 11 bases between. The CDR3 protein is CSVIGGANEKLFF. The CDR3 nucleotides are TGCAGCGTAATCGGGGGTGCTAATGAAAAACTGTTTTTT.

This chain uses TRBV18 with TRBJ2-7, with a weak D call TRBD1 (5 bases). The CDR3 totals 15 residues. Germline V gene sequence: CDR1 KGHSH, CDR2 LQKENI. The germline V and J ends were trimmed by 3 bases and 2 bases, with 14 bases remaining between them. The chain's CDR3 is CASSPGGSRAYEQYF. The CDR3 DNA reads as TGTGCCAGCTCACCGGGTGGTAGCAGGGCCTACGAGCAGTACTTC. Combining the CDR3 with reference TRBV18 and TRBJ2-7 gives the whole variable domain NAGVMQNPRHLVRRRGQEARLRCSPMKGHSHVYWYRQLPEEGLKFMVYLQKENIIDESGMPKERFSAEFPKEGPSILRIQQVVRGDSAAYFCASSPGGSRAYEQYFGPGTRLTVT.

As DNA, the CDR3 is TGTGCCAGCAGCTTAGTAGCGAGCTCCTACGAGCAGTACTTC. This gives the protein CASSLVASSYEQYF. The chain carries TRBV7-2 and TRBJ2-7; D is possibly TRBD2 (5 bases). The ends were cut back, 1 base at V and 0 bases at J, with 7 bases in the middle. The CDR3 runs to 14 residues. From germline, CDR1 is SGHTA and CDR2 FQGNSA.

The chain combines TRBV6-1 with TRBJ2-7; D ambiguous. Germline CDR1 MNHNS, CDR2 SASEGT. The CDR3 is 14 amino acids. Trimming cost V 7 bases and J 5 bases, with 18 bases left between them. This CDR3 is CASTQPRFSHEQYF. The CDR3 DNA is TGTGCCAGCACCCAACCGCGGTTTAGCCACGAGCAGTACTTC.

This chain joins TRBV12-5 and TRBJ2-5; 7 nucleotides line up with TRBD2. Trimming took 2 bases from V and 3 from J; bases not matched to a gene: 3. CDR3 length equals 14 residues. Germline V lookup: CDR1 LGHNT, CDR2 FRNRAP. CDR3 nucleotides: TGTGCTAGTGGTTTGAGGGCGGGGGAAGAGACCCAGTACTTC. Amino acid sequence: CASGLRAGEETQYF. Variable domain in full (rest from reference TRBV12-5 and TRBJ2-5): DARVTQTPRHKVTEMGQEVTMRCQPILGHNTVFWYRQTMMQGLELLAYFRNRAPLDDSGMPKDRFSAEMPDATLATLKIQPSEPRDSAVYFCASGLRAGEETQYFGPGTRLLVL.

The rearrangement links TRBV27 to TRBJ2-2, with 7 bases that match TRBD2. The junction had 5 bases not matched to a gene; V was cut back by 4 bases and J by 6 bases. Germline V lookup: CDR1 MNHEY, CDR2 SMNVEV (reference sequence). The CDR3 has 14 residues. CDR3 sequence: CASSSRRGSGELFF. CDR3 coding DNA: TGTGCCAGCAGTTCCAGGCGGGGGTCCGGGGAGCTGTTTTTT.

This clone was detected a few times. The chain links TRBV7-2 to TRBJ2-3; TRBD2 matches 7 bases. Germline V CDR1 and CDR2: SGHTA, FQGNSA. The CDR3 covers 15 residues. V was pared by 0 bases and J by 3 bases, with 3 bases of the junction left unmatched. The CDR3 loop is CASSLAGGKTDTQYF. The CDR3 DNA is TGTGCCAGCAGCTTAGCGGGGGGGAAGACAGATACGCAGTATTTT.

V is TRBV5-1 and J is TRBJ2-7; D perhaps matches TRBD1 (6 bases). The CDR3 consists of 16 residues. The ends were cut back, 2 bases at V and 3 bases at J, with 18 bases in the middle. CDR1 is SGHRS, CDR2 YFSETQ, per germline. CDR3 in amino acids: CASSFTWTDRNYEQYF. Here the CDR3 DNA reads TGCGCCAGCAGCTTTACCTGGACAGATAGGAACTACGAGCAGTACTTC.

The chain combines TRBV2 with TRBJ2-3, with 14 bases lining up with TRBD2. Germline values: CDR1 SNHLY, CDR2 FYNNEI. J lost 5 bases, V lost 6 bases, and 7 bases had no gene match. The CDR3 loop spans 16 amino acids. This CDR3 reads CASSEGLAGVLDTQYF. Here the CDR3 DNA reads TGTGCCAGCAGCGAGGGACTAGCGGGGGTTTTAGATACGCAGTATTTT. Full variable domain (remainder filled in from reference TRBV2 and TRBJ2-3): EPEVTQTPSHQVTQMGQEVILRCVPISNHLYFYWYRQILGQKVEFLVSFYNNEISEKSEIFDDQFSVERPDGSNFTLKIRSTKLEDSAMYFCASSEGLAGVLDTQYFGPGTRLTVL.

In this sample, this clone turned up once. The chain recombines TRBV7-3 with TRBJ2-5; 9 positions agree with TRBD1. Trimming cost V 5 bases and J 3 bases; bases outside gene matches: 7. This CDR3 spans 15 amino acids. Per germline, CDR1 SGHTA and CDR2 FQGTGA. DNA of the CDR3: TGTGCCAGCAGCCCGGGATGGACAGGGGAAGAGACCCAGTACTTC. It translates to CASSPGWTGEETQYF.

This chain uses TRBV2 with TRBJ2-5; D may be TRBD2 (5 bases). Germline assignment: CDR1 SNHLY and CDR2 FYNNEI. Between the trimmed V and J ends, which lost 6 bases and 11 bases, there was a span of 13 bases. This CDR3 region has 11 residues. The CDR3 protein is CASRTPGYQYF. CDR3 coding DNA: TGTGCCAGCAGAACCCCGGGGTATCAGTACTTC.

This clone came up once. The chain uses TRBV28 and TRBJ2-7; 7 bases map to TRBD1. The length of the CDR3 is 13 residues. Unmatched junction bases numbered 9, after V lost 7 bases and J lost 6 bases. In germline, CDR1 is MDHEN, CDR2 SYDVKM. The CDR3 DNA reads TGTGCCAGCAATCCCACGACAGGGCTCGAGCAGTACTTC. Translation gives CASNPTTGLEQYF.

V gene TRBV4-1 combines with J gene TRBJ1-6, with 8 positions matching TRBD1. The V and J ends lost 0 bases and 7 bases, in that order; junction bases with no gene match: 2. Germline V lookup: CDR1 MGHRA, CDR2 YSYEKL. The CDR3 has 15 amino acids. The CDR3 DNA reads TGCGCCAGCAGCCAAGAAAGGACAGGGAATTCACCCCTCCACTTT. It is translated as CASSQERTGNSPLHF.